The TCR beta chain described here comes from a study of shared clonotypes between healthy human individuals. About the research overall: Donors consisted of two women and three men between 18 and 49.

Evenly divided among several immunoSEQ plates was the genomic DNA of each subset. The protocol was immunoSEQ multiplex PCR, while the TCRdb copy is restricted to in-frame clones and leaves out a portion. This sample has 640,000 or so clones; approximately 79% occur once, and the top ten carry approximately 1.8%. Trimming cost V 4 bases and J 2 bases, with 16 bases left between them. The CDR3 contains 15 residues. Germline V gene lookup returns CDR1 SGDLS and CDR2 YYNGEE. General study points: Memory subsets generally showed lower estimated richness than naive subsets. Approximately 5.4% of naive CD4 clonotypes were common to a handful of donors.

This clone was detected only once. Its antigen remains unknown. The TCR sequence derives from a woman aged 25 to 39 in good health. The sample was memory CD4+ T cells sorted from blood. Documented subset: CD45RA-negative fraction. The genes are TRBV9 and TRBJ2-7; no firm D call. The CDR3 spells CASSPRSRTTYEQYF. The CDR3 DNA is TGTGCCAGCAGCCCCCGGTCGCGTACTACCTACGAGCAGTACTTC.